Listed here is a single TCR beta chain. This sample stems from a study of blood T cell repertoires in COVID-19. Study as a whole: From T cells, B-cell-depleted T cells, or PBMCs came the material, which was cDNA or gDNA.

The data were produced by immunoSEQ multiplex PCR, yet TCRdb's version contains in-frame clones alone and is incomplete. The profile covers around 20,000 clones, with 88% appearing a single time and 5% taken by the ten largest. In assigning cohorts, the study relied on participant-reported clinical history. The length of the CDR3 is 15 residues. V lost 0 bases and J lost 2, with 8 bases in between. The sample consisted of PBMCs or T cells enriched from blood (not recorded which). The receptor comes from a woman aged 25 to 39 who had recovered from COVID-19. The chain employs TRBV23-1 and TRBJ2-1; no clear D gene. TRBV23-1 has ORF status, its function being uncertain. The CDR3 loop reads CASSQSGSPYNEQFF. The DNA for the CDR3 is TGCGCCAGCAGTCAATCCGGTTCACCCTACAATGAGCAGTTCTTC.